These 30 T cell receptor beta chains originate from one sample sequenced in a study of early T cells in non-severe SARS-CoV-2 infection. Using its own MiXCR run on the 5' RACE reads, TCRdb lists one record per CDR3 protein. The table includes 55,000 to 65,000 distinct CDR3 sequences, about 10% detected once. Sequencing was carried out using whole blood. The receptors were sampled from an adult who was a healthcare worker with PCR-confirmed SARS-CoV-2 infection or an uninfected control (not recorded which).

This clonotype was observed many times. This chain connects TRBV3-1 to TRBJ1-2, with TRBD1 identical over 7 bases. Unmatched junction bases numbered 7, after V lost 5 bases and J lost 4 bases. The germline V gene encodes CDR1 LGHDT and CDR2 YNNKEL (reference sequence). There are 14 residues in the CDR3. The CDR3 region is CASSGPGQSYGYTF. The CDR3 coding sequence is TGTGCCAGCAGCGGACCGGGACAGTCCTATGGCTACACCTTC.

This clonotype was observed a few times. The chain recombines TRBV6-2 or TRBV6-3 with TRBJ2-1, with a weak D call TRBD2 (6 bases). Trimming shortened V by 2 bases and J by 2 bases, and 13 bases separated the two germline ends. The CDR3 runs 16 residues. Germline V lookup: CDR1 MNHEY, CDR2 SVGEGT. CDR3 sequence reads: CASSYSVAGPYNEQFF. For the CDR3, the DNA is TGTGCCAGCAGTTACAGTGTGGCGGGACCCTACAATGAGCAGTTCTTC.

The chain recombines TRBV19 with TRBJ1-4; D not resolved. CDR3 length: 13 residues. The V end lost 3 bases, the J end lost 5 bases, and 7 bases lay between the germline ends. Germline CDR1 is LNHDA and CDR2 is SQIVND (reference sequence). The CDR3 DNA is TGTGCCAGTAGTATGTCCAGAAATGAAAAACTGTTTTTT. Protein: CASSMSRNEKLFF.

This clonotype has only a few counts. The CDR3 DNA is TGTGCCAGCAGCCCCGGGGAGTACACTGAAGCTTTCTTT. Translating it yields CASSPGEYTEAFF. V and J are TRBV3-2 and TRBJ1-1; the table calls TRBD1, which could not be checked here. TRBV3-2 corresponds to a pseudogene. The CDR3 is 13 residues long.

Many counts were recorded for this clonotype. The CDR3 sequence: CASSTGTGNQPQHF. For the CDR3, the DNA is TGTGCCAGCAGCACCGGGACAGGCAATCAGCCCCAGCATTTT. The gene calls are TRBV12-3 or TRBV12-4 and TRBJ1-5; 7 bases match TRBD1. CDR3 length: 14 residues. V gave up 6 bases and J gave up 2 bases; unmatched junction bases: 4.

The J gene is TRBJ1-1, the V gene TRBV5-1, with 9 nucleotides matching TRBD1. J gave up 7 bases and V 9 bases, and 7 bases lay outside the gene matches. Germline CDR1 is SGHRS and CDR2 is YFSETQ. The CDR3 spans 12 residues. The CDR3 DNA sequence: TGCGCCACCTCGGGACAGGGCAATGAAGCTTTCTTT. Its translation: CATSGQGNEAFF. The whole variable domain, filled in from reference TRBV5-1 and TRBJ1-1, reads KAGVTQTPRYLIKTRGQQVTLSCSPISGHRSVSWYQQTPGQGLQFLFEYFSETQRNKGNFPGRFSGRQFSNSRSEMNVSTLELGDSALYLCATSGQGNEAFFGQGTRLTVV.

The chain carries TRBV12-3 or TRBV12-4 and TRBJ2-6, with D possibly TRBD1 on 5 matching bases. CDR3 length: 15 residues. Trimming left V 6 bases short and J 0 bases short, with 9 bases between. The CDR3: CASRTESSGANVLTF. CDR3 in DNA: TGTGCCAGCAGGACAGAGAGCTCTGGGGCCAACGTCCTGACTTTC.

The chain links TRBV7-9 to TRBJ2-1; D is uncertain. With 2 bases removed from V and 0 bases from J, the gap between germline ends came to 5 bases. CDR1 is SEHNR, CDR2 FQNEAQ, per germline (reference sequence). This CDR3 is built from 14 residues. CDR3 DNA sequence: TGTGCCAGCAGCTTAAGTTACTCCTACAATGAGCAGTTCTTC. Its protein is CASSLSYSYNEQFF.

This clonotype was observed many times. The chain links TRBV7-9 to TRBJ2-7, with 9 nucleotides matching TRBD2. The CDR3 consists of 16 residues. Germline assignment: CDR1 SEHNR and CDR2 FQNEAQ (reference sequence). J gave up 3 bases and V 5 bases, and 11 bases lay outside the gene matches. CDR3 bases: TGTGCCAGCAGCCCAACCCGGACTAGCGCCTACTACGAGCAGTACTTC. Residues: CASSPTRTSAYYEQYF.

This clonotype was recorded at least ten times. The chain is built from TRBV7-8 and TRBJ2-1, with TRBD1 as a possible D gene (6 bases). Germline loops: CDR1 SGHVS, CDR2 FQNEAQ. The germline V and J ends were trimmed by 1 base and 7 bases, with 11 bases remaining between them. The CDR3 is 14 residues long. The CDR3 coding sequence is TGTGCCAGCAGCTTAGGTCAGGGGCCGAATGAGCAGTTCTTC. It translates to CASSLGQGPNEQFF.

The genes are TRBV24-1 and TRBJ2-1; 12 bases are a match to TRBD2. J lost 0 bases, V lost 1 base, and 9 bases had no gene match. The length of the CDR3 is 20 residues. Germline-derived CDR1 and CDR2 are KGHDR and SFDVKD. This CDR3 reads CATSDLPTSGRSSSYNEQFF. CDR3 in DNA: TGTGCCACCAGTGATTTACCGACTAGCGGGAGATCGAGCTCCTACAATGAGCAGTTCTTC.

This clonotype showed up many times. CDR3 in DNA: TGTGCCACCAGCAGCCGACTAAACAGGGCCGGGAACGAGCAGTACTTC. The encoded protein is CATSSRLNRAGNEQYF. This chain uses TRBV15 with TRBJ2-7; possibly TRBD1 for D (6 bases). V lost 3 bases to trimming and J lost 5 bases, with 20 bases between them. CDR3 size: 16 residues. The germline CDR1 and CDR2 sequences are LNHNV and YYDKDF (reference sequence).

The rearrangement joins TRBV2 to TRBJ1-1; TRBD1 is a possible D gene (6 bases). V gave up 3 bases and J gave up 1 base, with 9 bases separating them. Germline CDR1 SNHLY, CDR2 FYNNEI. This CDR3 has 14 residues. DNA of the CDR3: TGTGCCAGCAGTGAGCGGGGGCCGAACACTGAAGCTTTCTTT. As protein: CASSERGPNTEAFF. Full variable domain (outside the CDR3, taken from reference TRBV2 and TRBJ1-1): EPEVTQTPSHQVTQMGQEVILRCVPISNHLYFYWYRQILGQKVEFLVSFYNNEISEKSEIFDDQFSVERPDGSNFTLKIRSTKLEDSAMYFCASSERGPNTEAFFGQGTRLTVV.

This clonotype was detected ten times or more. The J gene is TRBJ2-6, the V gene TRBV5-6; D is ambiguous. Trimming pared 3 bases from V and 0 bases from J, leaving 4 bases between. The germline gives CDR1 SGHDT, CDR2 YYEEEE. CDR3 length: 14 amino acids. The chain's CDR3 is CASSSTSGANVLTF. In nucleotides, the CDR3 is TGTGCCAGCAGCTCCACCTCTGGGGCCAACGTCCTGACTTTC.

This clonotype was picked up a small number of times. This rearrangement joins TRBV20-1 to TRBJ2-1, with 12 bases identical to TRBD2. Germline CDR1 is DFQATT and CDR2 is SNEGSKA (reference sequence). This CDR3 is built from 19 residues. V trimming: 5 bases; J trimming: 0 bases; junction bases outside the gene matches: 14. CDR3: CSAPPATSGSIRSYNEQFF. In DNA form, the CDR3 reads TGCAGTGCTCCCCCGGCGACTAGCGGGAGCATCCGCTCCTACAATGAGCAGTTCTTC.

This clonotype has just a few counts. The V gene is TRBV14, the J gene TRBJ2-7; D not certain. CDR1 and CDR2 from the germline V gene are SGHDN and FVKESK. Trimming took 1 base from V and 6 from J, leaving 19 bases between them. The CDR3 consists of 16 residues. CDR3 sequence: CASSQVEPWMYGEQYF. DNA for the CDR3: TGTGCCAGCAGCCAAGTGGAACCGTGGATGTACGGCGAGCAGTACTTC.

A note on this clonotype: A read error is possible here, since a much larger clone lies one base away. The chain has TRBV5-1 and TRBJ1-5; 8 nucleotides agree with TRBD1. The CDR3 runs 15 residues. After removal of 4 bases from V and 6 bases from J, the junction contained 9 bases not matched to a gene. Germline V lookup: CDR1 SGHRS, CDR2 YFSETQ. CDR3 in DNA: TGCGCCAGCAGCCAGGGCGGGACAGGTATTCAGCCCCAGCATTTT. Translation gives CASSQGGTGIQPQHF.

V usage is TRBV21-1 and J usage is TRBJ1-3. TRBV21-1 is a pseudogene. This CDR3 region has 15 residues. The CDR3 loop is CASSKYQSSGNTIYF. The CDR3 DNA sequence: TGTGCCAGCAGCAAATACCAAAGCTCTGGAAACACCATATATTTT.

This clonotype was counted a few times. The J gene is TRBJ1-1, the V gene TRBV25-1; TRBD1 matches at 9 bases. Trimming took 4 bases from V and 1 from J; bases not matched to a gene: 4. CDR1 MGHDK and CDR2 SYGVNS come from the germline V gene. This CDR3 region has 15 residues. The CDR3 here is CASSALDRGNTEAFF. DNA of the CDR3: TGTGCCAGCAGTGCACTGGACAGGGGGAACACTGAAGCTTTCTTT.

The V gene is TRBV7-2, the J gene TRBJ1-1; D is ambiguous. V lost 1 base to trimming and J lost 0 bases, with 6 bases between them. The CDR3 totals 14 residues. CDR1 and CDR2 (germline): SGHTA, FQGNSA. The CDR3 region is CASSLGYLNTEAFF. DNA of the CDR3: TGTGCCAGCAGCTTAGGATACTTGAACACTGAAGCTTTCTTT.

This clonotype occurred many times. The chain joins TRBV6-6 to TRBJ1-6; 8 bases fit TRBD1. The V gene end was trimmed by 5 bases and the J gene end by 7 bases; junction bases not matched to a gene: 10. The CDR3 contains 16 residues. CDR1 MNHNY and CDR2 SVGAGI come from the germline V gene (reference sequence). The CDR3 spells CASSQSRTGRNSPLHF. For the CDR3, the DNA is TGTGCCAGCAGTCAATCCCGGACAGGGAGGAATTCACCCCTCCACTTT.

This clonotype turned up a few times. This chain connects TRBV29-1 to TRBJ1-2; D perhaps matches TRBD1 (6 bases). Trimming took 8 bases from V and 6 from J, leaving 16 bases between them. The CDR3 extends over 12 amino acids. The germline V gene encodes CDR1 SQVTM and CDR2 ANQGSEA. The CDR3 bases are TGCAGCCACCTGACAGGTCAGGATGGCTACACCTTC. Encoded protein: CSHLTGQDGYTF. The full variable domain, with the rest looked up from reference TRBV29-1 and TRBJ1-2, is SAVISQKPSRDICQRGTSLTIQCQVDSQVTMMFWYRQQPGQSLTLIATANQGSEATYESGFVIDKFPISRPNLTFSTLTVSNMSPEDSSIYLCSHLTGQDGYTFGSGTRLTVV.

This clonotype was counted many times. The rearrangement links TRBV6-6 to TRBJ2-5, with 8 bases lining up with TRBD2. CDR3 length: 20 amino acids. The germline V gene has CDR1 MNHNY and CDR2 SVGAGI (reference sequence). J was trimmed by 2 bases and V by 2 bases; bases with no gene match: 19. The CDR3 bases are TGTGCCAGCAGTTACCGCACTAGCGGCCTTACACCTTTGAAGCAAGAGACCCAGTACTTC. Amino acid sequence: CASSYRTSGLTPLKQETQYF.

This clonotype was observed at least ten times. This chain joins TRBV9 and TRBJ2-1, with D possibly TRBD2 on 6 matching bases. Per the germline V gene, CDR1 is SGDLS and CDR2 is YYNGEE. The CDR3 is made up of 14 amino acids. V gave up 0 bases and J gave up 6 bases, with 10 bases separating them. The CDR3 is CASSVALAINEQFF. The DNA for the CDR3 is TGTGCCAGCAGCGTAGCTCTAGCGATCAATGAGCAGTTCTTC.

Many counts were recorded for this clonotype. V and J are TRBV29-1 and TRBJ2-5; no reliable D call. V gave up 5 bases and J gave up 1 base, with 8 bases separating them. Germline V gene data show CDR1 as SQVTM and CDR2 as ANQGSEA. The CDR3 is 12 amino acids. CDR3 coding DNA: TGCAGCGTTTACGATTTCCAAGAGACCCAGTACTTC. Translation: CSVYDFQETQYF.

This clonotype came up many times. This chain uses TRBV7-6 with TRBJ2-1; D may be TRBD2 (6 bases). V was clipped by 3 bases and J by 3 bases, with 9 bases between them. Germline CDR1 is SGHVS and CDR2 is FNYEAQ. The CDR3 sequence is 14 residues long. Here the CDR3 reads CASSFGGIYNEQFF. The CDR3 DNA follows: TGTGCCAGCAGCTTCGGCGGGATCTACAATGAGCAGTTCTTC.

This clonotype has ten or more counts. V usage is TRBV5-1 and J usage is TRBJ1-1; D is possibly TRBD1 (6 bases). V lost 1 base and J lost 1, with 8 bases in between. CDR3 length: 14 residues. The germline CDR1 and CDR2 sequences are SGHRS and YFSETQ. The CDR3 is CASSLLQGNTEAFF. CDR3 nucleotides: TGCGCCAGCAGCTTGTTACAGGGGAACACTGAAGCTTTCTTT.

In this sample, this clonotype turned up many times. The gene calls are TRBV7-9 and TRBJ1-4; 8 positions match TRBD1. Germline CDR1 is SEHNR and CDR2 is FQNEAQ (reference sequence). J gave up 3 bases and V 5 bases, and 5 bases lay outside the gene matches. The CDR3 is made up of 15 amino acids. CDR3 region: CASSLYRGSNEKLFF. CDR3 nucleotides: TGTGCCAGCAGCCTCTACAGGGGGTCTAATGAAAAACTGTTTTTT.

J is TRBJ1-5 and V is TRBV29-1; D gene unclear. Trimming pared 4 bases from V and 3 bases from J, leaving 10 bases between. The CDR3 consists of 13 residues. CDR1 and CDR2 (germline): SQVTM, ANQGSEA. Here the CDR3 reads CSVGGLDNQPQHF. CDR3 in DNA: TGCAGCGTTGGAGGGCTAGACAATCAGCCCCAGCATTTT.

The rearrangement uses TRBV6-6 and TRBJ1-5; 7 bases line up with TRBD1. CDR1 and CDR2 (germline): MNHNY, SVGAGI (reference sequence). V lost 7 bases, J lost 4 bases, and 4 bases stayed unmatched. The CDR3 totals 13 residues. This CDR3 reads CASTLDRNQPQHF. The CDR3 nucleotides read TGTGCCAGCACCCTGGACAGGAATCAGCCCCAGCATTTT.